This T cell receptor beta chain was recovered during a study of CD8+CD57+ T cells in acquired aplastic anemia. General study results and limits: Patients and controls turned out to have 25 to 35 CD8+ CDR3 sequences in common.

Concerning this clonotype: As yet, its antigen is unknown.

The use of genomic DNA as template underpinned the TCR beta VDJ and CDR3 profiling. TCRdb independently ran MiXCR on the reads; one entry per CDR3 protein. Among roughly 290,000 distinct CDR3 sequences listed, about three fifths were seen once. CDR3 length: 14 amino acids. CDR1 is SGHVS and CDR2 is FNYEAQ in the germline V gene. V lost 3 bases to trimming and J lost 3 bases, with 10 bases between them. Whoever was chosen for sequencing had shown CD8+CD57+ cell expansion by flow cytometry. Input material: sorted CD4+, CD8+, or CD8+CD57+ T cells (not recorded which) from PBMCs. The chain combines TRBV7-6 with TRBJ2-3; a weak D match, TRBD2 (6 bases). The sequence derives from a human donor with aplastic anemia. The CDR3 sequence: CASSFRRGTDTQYF. DNA for the CDR3: TGTGCCAGCAGCTTCAGGCGGGGTACAGATACGCAGTATTTT.